Each of the 30 T cell receptor beta chains below was sequenced from the same sample in a study of blood T cell repertoires in COVID-19. The repertoire was sequenced with immunoSEQ multiplex PCR; TCRdb's copy has only in-frame clones and lacks some. The sample holds about 70,000 clones, approximately 90% seen once. Sample: peripheral blood. The source is a human donor in a cohort sampled during active COVID-19.

This rearrangement joins TRBV3-1 (or the pseudogene TRBV3-2) to TRBJ2-5; weak D call: TRBD1 (6 bases). The CDR3 consists of 14 residues. Germline V lookup: CDR1 LGHDT, CDR2 YNNKEL (reference sequence). Trimming left V 4 bases short and J 1 base short, with 10 bases between. Here the CDR3 DNA reads TGTGCCAGCAGCCCGGGGACAATCCAAGAGACCCAGTACTTC. This codes for CASSPGTIQETQYF.

The chain has TRBV2 and TRBJ2-4; TRBD2 aligns across 13 bases. J was trimmed by 2 bases and V by 5 bases; bases with no gene match: 18. Germline V gene sequence: CDR1 SNHLY, CDR2 FYNNEI. The CDR3 contains 21 residues. Written as DNA, the CDR3 is TGTGCCAGCAGTTTCGACCGGACTAGCGGGAGTCTCCTTGATCCCAAAAACATTCAGTACTTC. It codes for CASSFDRTSGSLLDPKNIQYF. Variable domain in full (rest from reference TRBV2 and TRBJ2-4): EPEVTQTPSHQVTQMGQEVILRCVPISNHLYFYWYRQILGQKVEFLVSFYNNEISEKSEIFDDQFSVERPDGSNFTLKIRSTKLEDSAMYFCASSFDRTSGSLLDPKNIQYFGAGTRLSVL.

The CDR3 protein is CASSEALLSGNGGQFF. CDR3 nucleotide sequence: TGTGCCAGCAGTGAAGCGCTTCTTAGCGGGAATGGGGGGCAGTTCTTC. The J gene is TRBJ2-1, the V gene TRBV2; 8 nucleotides line up with TRBD2. The V and J ends lost 0 bases and 12 bases, in that order; junction bases with no gene match: 13. The germline CDR1 and CDR2 sequences are SNHLY and FYNNEI. The CDR3 totals 16 residues. The complete variable domain, with remaining parts taken from reference TRBV2 and TRBJ2-1, reads EPEVTQTPSHQVTQMGQEVILRCVPISNHLYFYWYRQILGQKVEFLVSFYNNEISEKSEIFDDQFSVERPDGSNFTLKIRSTKLEDSAMYFCASSEALLSGNGGQFFGPGTRLTVL.

The chain couples TRBV5-1 to TRBJ2-4; 8 bases are shared with TRBD1. The CDR3 has 15 residues. From germline, CDR1 is SGHRS and CDR2 YFSETQ. J gave up 7 bases and V 4 bases, and 10 bases lay outside the gene matches. The CDR3 sequence is CASSPRDRMGNIQYF. CDR3 coding DNA: TGCGCCAGCAGCCCTAGGGACAGGATGGGGAACATTCAGTACTTC.

The V call is TRBV5-4, the J call TRBJ1-1, with D uncertain. In germline, CDR1 is SGHNT, CDR2 YYREEE (reference sequence). The CDR3 is 12 amino acids. Trimming shortened V by 0 bases and J by 11 bases, and 11 bases separated the two germline ends. CDR3 sequence: CASSLGGFGAFF. The CDR3 coding sequence is TGTGCCAGCAGCTTGGGAGGGTTCGGCGCTTTCTTT.

The gene calls are TRBV30 and TRBJ2-5, with TRBD2 matching 11 bases. Per the germline V gene, CDR1 is GTSNPN and CDR2 is SVGIG (reference sequence). The CDR3 spans 13 residues. V shed 2 bases and J 7 bases; nucleotides not matched to a gene: 3. CDR3 bases: TGTGCCTGGAGTACTAGCGGGGGTGGGACCCAGTACTTC. Translating gives CAWSTSGGGTQYF.

The chain combines TRBV28 with TRBJ2-1; D possibly corresponds to TRBD2 (5 bases). The V and J ends lost 3 bases and 0 bases respectively, with 9 bases between them. The germline V gene has CDR1 MDHEN and CDR2 SYDVKM. This CDR3 is built from 15 residues. This CDR3 is CASSLAGSSYNEQFF. The CDR3 coding sequence is TGTGCCAGCAGTTTGGCGGGTAGCTCCTACAATGAGCAGTTCTTC.

J is TRBJ2-3 and V is TRBV19; 10 bases are shared with TRBD2. V was pared by 7 bases and J by 2 bases, with 12 bases of the junction left unmatched. This CDR3 is 17 amino acids long. CDR1 and CDR2 from the germline V gene are LNHDA and SQIVND (reference sequence). CDR3 coding DNA: TGTGCCAGTACACGAGCGGGAGGGCCTGGGGACACAGATACGCAGTATTTT. Protein sequence: CASTRAGGPGDTDTQYF.

V gene TRBV29-1 combines with J gene TRBJ1-1; 9 bases fit TRBD1. This CDR3 comprises 16 residues. With 6 bases clipped from V and 1 base from J, the junction kept 12 bases outside the gene matches. Germline V lookup: CDR1 SQVTM, CDR2 ANQGSEA. Here the CDR3 DNA reads TGCAGCGTAGGACCCCGGGACAGGGATTCGAACACTGAAGCTTTCTTT. Translated, it gives CSVGPRDRDSNTEAFF.

The chain combines TRBV5-1 with TRBJ1-1; 7 bases are a match to TRBD1. Trimming took 4 bases from V and 6 from J; bases not matched to a gene: 18. The germline V gene encodes CDR1 SGHRS and CDR2 YFSETQ. The CDR3 consists of 17 residues. The CDR3 is CASSNRQGSLFHAEAFF. The DNA of the CDR3 is TGCGCCAGCAGCAACCGACAGGGAAGTCTCTTTCACGCTGAAGCTTTCTTT.

This clone was observed once. The chain uses TRBV5-1 and TRBJ1-6, with D possibly TRBD1 on 6 matching bases. Trimming removed 0 bases from V and 7 bases from J, with 14 bases in between. Per germline, CDR1 SGHRS and CDR2 YFSETQ. This CDR3 is 16 amino acids long. The CDR3 here is CASSLVSGGANSPLHF. The DNA of the CDR3 is TGCGCCAGCAGCTTGGTGTCTGGGGGCGCGAATTCACCCCTCCACTTT.

The chain has TRBV9 and TRBJ2-3, with TRBD2 matching over 8 bases. This CDR3 contains 14 residues. Germline CDR1 is SGDLS and CDR2 is YYNGEE. V shed 1 base, J shed 3 bases, and the junction held 1 base outside the gene matches. The DNA for the CDR3 is TGTGCCAGCAGCGTAACTAGCGGAACAGATACGCAGTATTTT. Protein product: CASSVTSGTDTQYF.

J is TRBJ2-3 and V is TRBV19; the match to TRBD2 covers 8 bases. CDR1 and CDR2 (germline): LNHDA, SQIVND (reference sequence). The CDR3 contains 15 residues. V gave up 7 bases and J gave up 2 bases; unmatched junction bases: 8. This chain's CDR3 is CASKMAGGNTDTQYF. DNA for the CDR3: TGTGCCAGTAAGATGGCGGGAGGAAACACAGATACGCAGTATTTT.

This clone was seen a handful of times. The chain recombines TRBV6-4 with TRBJ1-5; 9 bases match TRBD1. The CDR3 has 16 residues. V gave up 6 bases and J gave up 3 bases; unmatched junction bases: 9. CDR1 and CDR2 (germline): MRHNA, SNTAGT. CDR3 coding DNA: TGTGCCAGCAGGCTCCAACAGGGGGCGGACAATCAGCCCCAGCATTTT. Its translation is CASRLQQGADNQPQHF.

This chain uses TRBV27 with TRBJ2-1; the D gene is possibly TRBD2 (7 bases). Trimming removed 7 bases at V and 0 bases at J, with 16 bases between. CDR1 is MNHEY, CDR2 SMNVEV, per germline (reference sequence). This CDR3 spans 16 amino acids. This CDR3 is CASTRGAESSYNEQFF. In DNA, the CDR3 is TGTGCCAGCACCCGGGGGGCGGAAAGCTCCTACAATGAGCAGTTCTTC.

The chain is built from TRBV6-1 and TRBJ2-1; D is undetermined. Germline CDR1 and CDR2: MNHNS and SASEGT. The CDR3 contains 12 residues. V was trimmed by 5 bases and J by 0 bases, leaving 2 bases between them. Here the CDR3 DNA reads TGTGCCAGCAGTTACTCCTACAATGAGCAGTTCTTC. It specifies CASSYSYNEQFF.

The rearrangement joins TRBV7-9 to TRBJ1-6; 10 bases align to TRBD1. This CDR3 is built from 16 residues. The germline V gene has CDR1 SEHNR and CDR2 FQNEAQ (reference sequence). J gave up 8 bases and V 5 bases, and 9 bases lay outside the gene matches. The CDR3 reads CASSDLGQGWYSPLHF. The CDR3 DNA reads as TGTGCCAGCAGCGACTTGGGACAGGGGTGGTATTCACCCCTCCACTTT.

This rearrangement joins TRBV19 to TRBJ1-1; 9 bases line up with TRBD1. The germline V gene encodes CDR1 LNHDA and CDR2 SQIVND (reference sequence). This CDR3 is built from 17 residues. V was pared by 0 bases and J by 0 bases, with 5 bases of the junction left unmatched. Here the CDR3 reads CASSIDRDRGLNTEAFF. The CDR3 bases are TGTGCCAGTAGTATAGACCGCGACAGGGGGTTGAACACTGAAGCTTTCTTT.

CDR3 DNA sequence: TGTGCCAGCAGTTTATACACCCAAGAGACCCAGTACTTC. Its protein product is CASSLYTQETQYF. The V call is TRBV12-3 or TRBV12-4, the J call TRBJ2-5, with D uncertain. Trimming cost V 2 bases and J 1 base, with 5 bases left between them. CDR3 length equals 13 residues.

The J gene is TRBJ1-1, the V gene TRBV5-4, with 8 bases identical to TRBD1. This CDR3 spans 16 amino acids. The germline gives CDR1 SGHNT, CDR2 YYREEE (reference sequence). Trimming removed 1 base from V and 2 bases from J; junction bases left unmatched: 7. The CDR3 bases are TGTGCCAGCAGCTTGACAGGGGGGAGGCTTAACACTGAAGCTTTCTTT. Protein: CASSLTGGRLNTEAFF. Filled out from reference TRBV5-4 and TRBJ1-1, the complete variable domain reads ETGVTQSPTHLIKTRGQQVTLRCSSQSGHNTVSWYQQALGQGPQFIFQYYREEENGRGNFPPRFSGLQFPNYSSELNVNALELDDSALYLCASSLTGGRLNTEAFFGQGTRLTVV.

This clone was seen a single time. V is TRBV5-8 and J is TRBJ2-3, with TRBD2 identical over 8 bases. The junction had 3 bases not matched to a gene; V was cut back by 0 bases and J by 0 bases. This CDR3 region has 16 residues. Germline V lookup: CDR1 SGHTS, CDR2 YDEGEE. The CDR3 is CASSLGLASSTDTQYF. CDR3 DNA: TGTGCCAGCAGCTTGGGACTAGCGTCTAGCACAGATACGCAGTATTTT.

This sequence joins TRBV7-8 and TRBJ1-3, with 7 nucleotides matching TRBD1. J was trimmed by 2 bases and V by 6 bases; bases with no gene match: 13. Germline V CDR1 and CDR2: SGHVS, FQNEAQ. The CDR3 runs to 17 residues. The CDR3 DNA reads TGTGCCAGCAGGCCCATCTCGACAGGGACGACTGGAAACACCATATATTTT. It encodes CASRPISTGTTGNTIYF.

The chain is built from TRBV5-5 and TRBJ1-4; TRBD1 is a possible D gene (5 bases). V was clipped by 0 bases and J by 0 bases, with 9 bases between them. The germline gives CDR1 SGHKS, CDR2 YYEKEE (reference sequence). There are 16 residues in the CDR3. CDR3 amino acids: CASSLDRSATNEKLFF. The CDR3 DNA sequence: TGTGCCAGCAGCTTGGACAGGTCTGCAACTAATGAAAAACTGTTTTTT.

The chain has TRBV11-1 and TRBJ2-2, with D possibly TRBD1 on 5 matching bases. The germline gives CDR1 SGHAT, CDR2 FQDESV (reference sequence). This CDR3 comprises 15 residues. Trimming took off 6 bases at V and 7 bases at J, with 18 bases between the two ends. CDR3 sequence reads: CASSRVQGSSGELFF. In nucleotides, the CDR3 is TGTGCCAGCAGTAGAGTTCAGGGTAGCAGCGGGGAGCTGTTTTTT.

The J gene is TRBJ2-3, the V gene TRBV25-1; 9 nucleotides line up with TRBD2. The germline gives CDR1 MGHDK, CDR2 SYGVNS. The V gene end was trimmed by 8 bases and the J gene end by 5 bases; junction bases not matched to a gene: 8. The CDR3 consists of 14 residues. CDR3 amino acids: CASENSGSEDTQYF. In DNA, the CDR3 is TGTGCCAGCGAAAATAGCGGGAGTGAAGATACGCAGTATTTT.

J is TRBJ1-1 and V is TRBV29-1, with TRBD1 matching 9 bases. CDR3 length: 14 residues. From germline, CDR1 is SQVTM and CDR2 ANQGSEA. Unmatched junction bases numbered 6, after V lost 3 bases and J lost 4 bases. The CDR3 region is CSVDWDRVGTEAFF. In DNA form, the CDR3 reads TGCAGCGTTGATTGGGACAGGGTGGGCACTGAAGCTTTCTTT.

The rearrangement uses TRBV6-5 and TRBJ2-7, with TRBD1 matching over 9 bases. Germline V lookup: CDR1 MNHEY, CDR2 SVGAGI. The V and J ends lost 8 bases and 1 base, in that order; junction bases with no gene match: 6. The CDR3 runs 14 residues. The CDR3 DNA sequence: TGTGCCAGCCACCGGGACAGGGTATCCTACGAGCAGTACTTC. Its protein is CASHRDRVSYEQYF.

The V and J genes are TRBV30 and TRBJ1-1, with D perhaps matching TRBD1 (5 bases). Germline-derived CDR1 and CDR2 are GTSNPN and SVGIG (reference sequence). V dropped 6 bases and J dropped 2 bases, with 25 bases sitting between them. The CDR3 runs 17 residues. The CDR3 sequence: CACLELSWGRENTEAFF. In DNA, the CDR3 is TGTGCCTGTCTCGAACTAAGTTGGGGCAGAGAAAACACTGAAGCTTTCTTT. The variable domain in full, with the rest retrieved from reference TRBV30 and TRBJ1-1, is SQTIHQWPATLVQPVGSPLSLECTVEGTSNPNLYWYRQAAGRGLQLLFYSVGIGQISSEVPQNLSASRPQDRQFILSSKKLLLSDSGFYLCACLELSWGRENTEAFFGQGTRLTVV.

This clone came up a few times. The chain recombines TRBV28 with TRBJ1-5, with 7 bases aligning to TRBD1. Losses at the gene ends were 7 bases for V and 3 bases for J; bases not matched to a gene: 6. CDR1 and CDR2 (germline): MDHEN, SYDVKM. The CDR3 runs to 14 residues. The chain's CDR3 is CASTLGQFNQPQHF. The CDR3 nucleotides are TGTGCCAGCACCTTGGGACAGTTCAATCAGCCCCAGCATTTT.

V and J are TRBV29-1 and TRBJ2-1; weak D call: TRBD2 (6 bases). V was pared by 8 bases and J by 2 bases, with 16 bases between. This CDR3 has 14 residues. Germline CDR1 reads SQVTM; CDR2 reads ANQGSEA. The CDR3 DNA follows: TGCAGCACTTCCCTAGCGAGGGCCTACAATGAGCAGTTCTTC. Protein: CSTSLARAYNEQFF.